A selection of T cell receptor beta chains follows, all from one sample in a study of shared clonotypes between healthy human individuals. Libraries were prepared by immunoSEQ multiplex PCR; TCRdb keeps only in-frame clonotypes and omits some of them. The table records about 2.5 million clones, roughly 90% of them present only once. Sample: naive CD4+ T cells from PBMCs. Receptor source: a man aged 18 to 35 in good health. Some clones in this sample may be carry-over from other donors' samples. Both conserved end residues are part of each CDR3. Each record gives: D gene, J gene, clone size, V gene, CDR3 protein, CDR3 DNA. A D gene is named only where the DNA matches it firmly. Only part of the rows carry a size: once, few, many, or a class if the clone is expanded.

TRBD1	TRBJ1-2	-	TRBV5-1	CASSPLDRGVYDYGYTF	TGCGCCAGCAGCCCCCTGGACAGGGGCGTTTATGACTATGGCTACACCTTC
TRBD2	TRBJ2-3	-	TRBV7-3	CASSLTTSGRGPDTQYF	TGTGCCAGCAGCTTAACGACTAGCGGGAGAGGCCCAGATACGCAGTATTTT
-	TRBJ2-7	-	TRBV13	CASSFPGLSYEQYF	TGTGCCAGCAGTTTCCCTGGGCTCTCCTACGAGCAGTACTTC
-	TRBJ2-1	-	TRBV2	CASTGLSSYNEQFF	TGTGCCAGCACCGGATTAAGCTCCTACAATGAGCAGTTCTTC
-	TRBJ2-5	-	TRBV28	CASSLYVRTETQYF	TGTGCCAGCAGTTTATATGTACGAACGGAGACCCAGTACTTC
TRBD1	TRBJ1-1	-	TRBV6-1	CASSKTGTNTEAFF	TGTGCCAGCAGCAAGACAGGGACGAACACTGAAGCTTTCTTT
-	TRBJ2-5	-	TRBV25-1	CASSSREDQYF	TGTGCCAGCAGTTCTAGGGAAGACCAGTACTTC
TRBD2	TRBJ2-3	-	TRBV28	CASNLKRGMRPDTQYF	TGTGCCAGCAATTTGAAGCGGGGGATGCGGCCAGATACGCAGTATTTT
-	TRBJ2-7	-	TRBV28	CASSFQPRNEQYF	TGTGCCAGCAGTTTTCAACCTAGGAACGAGCAGTACTTC
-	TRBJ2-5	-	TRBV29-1	CSAGRGTQETQYF	TGCAGCGCTGGACGGGGGACCCAAGAGACCCAGTACTTC
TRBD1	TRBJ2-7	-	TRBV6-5	CASSYAGTGGHEQYF	TGTGCCAGCAGTTACGCCGGGACAGGGGGACACGAGCAGTACTTC
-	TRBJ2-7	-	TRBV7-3	CASSGQLSDGGEQYF	TGTGCCAGCAGTGGACAGCTGAGCGACGGAGGCGAGCAGTACTTC
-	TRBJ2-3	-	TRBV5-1	CASSSGVYTDTQYF	TGCGCCAGCAGCTCTGGGGTTTACACAGATACGCAGTATTTT
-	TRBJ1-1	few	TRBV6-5	CASSNRGNTEAFF	TGTGCCAGCAGTAATCGGGGAAACACTGAAGCTTTCTTT
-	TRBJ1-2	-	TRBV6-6	CASTQAGDGYTF	TGTGCCAGCACCCAGGCAGGGGATGGCTACACCTTC
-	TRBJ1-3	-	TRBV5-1	CASSPGSAAPIYF	TGCGCCAGCAGCCCAGGGTCAGCAGCACCCATATATTTT
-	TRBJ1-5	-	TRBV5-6	CASSLNQNGPQHF	TGTGCCAGCAGCTTGAATCAAAACGGGCCCCAGCATTTT
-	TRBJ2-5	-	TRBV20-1	CSAAAMGTQYF	TGCAGTGCTGCAGCGATGGGGACCCAGTACTTC
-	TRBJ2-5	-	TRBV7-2	CASSFHFRTTVQTQYF	TGTGCCAGCAGCTTCCATTTCCGAACGACAGTCCAGACCCAGTACTTC
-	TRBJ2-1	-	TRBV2	CASSERRAAYNEQFF	TGTGCCAGCAGTGAAAGGCGGGCAGCTTACAATGAGCAGTTCTTC
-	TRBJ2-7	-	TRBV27	CASSFQHISSSYEQYF	TGTGCCAGCAGTTTCCAGCATATATCGAGCTCCTACGAGCAGTACTTC
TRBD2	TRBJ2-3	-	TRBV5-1	CASSLDVTGTSLDTQYF	TGCGCCAGCAGCTTGGACGTAACCGGGACTAGCCTCGATACGCAGTATTTT
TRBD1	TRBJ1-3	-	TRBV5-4	CASSLDQGGGNTIYF	TGTGCCAGCAGCTTGGACCAGGGGGGCGGAAACACCATATATTTT
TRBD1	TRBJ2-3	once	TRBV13	CASSYQGVFAFGATDTQYF	TGTGCCAGCAGCTATCAGGGGGTATTTGCCTTCGGGGCCACAGATACGCAGTATTTT
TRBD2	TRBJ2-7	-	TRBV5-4	CASSSKSGSWYEQYF	TGTGCCAGCAGCTCTAAGAGCGGGAGTTGGTACGAGCAGTACTTC
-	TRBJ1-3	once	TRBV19	CASSTPREGESGNTIYF	TGTGCCAGTAGTACGCCCCGTGAGGGGGAGTCTGGAAACACCATATATTTT
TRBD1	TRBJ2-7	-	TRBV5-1	CASSSPRDRALAASYEQYF	TGCGCCAGCAGCTCTCCTCGGGACAGGGCCCTAGCGGCTTCCTACGAGCAGTACTTC
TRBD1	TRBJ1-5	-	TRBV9	CASSETGFSNQPQHF	TGTGCCAGCAGCGAGACAGGGTTTAGCAATCAGCCCCAGCATTTT
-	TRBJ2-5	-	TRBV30	CAWETVQETQYF	TGTGCCTGGGAGACGGTCCAAGAGACCCAGTACTTC
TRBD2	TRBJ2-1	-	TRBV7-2	CASSLLGLAGVGEQFF	TGTGCCAGCAGCTTATTGGGACTAGCGGGAGTGGGTGAGCAGTTCTTC
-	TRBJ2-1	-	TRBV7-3	CASSVAGFDNEQFF	TGTGCCAGCAGCGTAGCTGGGTTTGACAATGAGCAGTTCTTC